This is a list of T cell receptor beta chains from one sample in a study of blood T cell repertoires in COVID-19. Generated by immunoSEQ multiplex PCR, the TCRdb table keeps only in-frame clones and is missing some. This sample has roughly 150,000 clones, with approximately 93% found just once. The sequencing sample was made of peripheral blood. The receptors derive from a woman aged 60-75 years with COVID-19, enrolled during active disease. Each CDR3 is given with its conserved first and last residue. A D gene is named only where the DNA matches it firmly. The listing skips clone size in some rows; elsewhere it reads once, few, many or a size class.

cdr3_nt: TGTGCCAGCAGCCCTCGGACAGGGTCAGGAAACACCATATATTTT
cdr3_aa: CASSPRTGSGNTIYF
d_call: TRBD1
j_call: TRBJ1-3
clone_size: -
v_call: TRBV11-2

cdr3_nt: TGTGCCAGCAGCTCCGCTCTCAATCGTGGGCATGGGGCAAATCAGCCCCAGCATTTT
cdr3_aa: CASSSALNRGHGANQPQHF
d_call: -
j_call: TRBJ1-5
clone_size: -
v_call: TRBV5-6

cdr3_nt: TGTGCCAGCAGTTTCGGGGAGACCCAGTACTTC
cdr3_aa: CASSFGETQYF
d_call: -
j_call: TRBJ2-5
clone_size: once
v_call: TRBV6-2/TRBV6-3

cdr3_nt: TGTGCCAGCAGCTTAGCCGGTAGGGGTTCACCCCTCCACTTT
cdr3_aa: CASSLAGRGSPLHF
d_call: -
j_call: TRBJ1-6
clone_size: -
v_call: TRBV7-2

cdr3_nt: TGTGCCAGCAGTTACTCCACAGGGACACACACTGAAGCTTTCTTT
cdr3_aa: CASSYSTGTHTEAFF
d_call: -
j_call: TRBJ1-1
clone_size: -
v_call: TRBV6-2/TRBV6-3

cdr3_nt: TGTGCCAGCAGCCGGACTAGCGCCGCCCCAGATACGCAGTATTTT
cdr3_aa: CASSRTSAAPDTQYF
d_call: TRBD2
j_call: TRBJ2-3
clone_size: -
v_call: TRBV9

cdr3_nt: TGTGCCAGCAACTACAGGGGGCGGAATTCACCCCTCCACTTT
cdr3_aa: CASNYRGRNSPLHF
d_call: TRBD1
j_call: TRBJ1-6
clone_size: -
v_call: TRBV9

cdr3_nt: TGTGCCAGCAGTTCAGGGGGGAACCTCTACGAGCAGTACTTC
cdr3_aa: CASSSGGNLYEQYF
d_call: -
j_call: TRBJ2-7
clone_size: -
v_call: TRBV7-8

cdr3_nt: TGTGCCAGCAGTGAATACATTAACACTGAAGCTTTCTTT
cdr3_aa: CASSEYINTEAFF
d_call: -
j_call: TRBJ1-1
clone_size: -
v_call: TRBV6-1

cdr3_nt: TGCGCCAGCAGCCGTCGTCACGGAGGCGGGGGCATCCGGGGGGGCTACACCTTC
cdr3_aa: CASSRRHGGGGIRGGYTF
d_call: -
j_call: TRBJ1-2
clone_size: -
v_call: TRBV4-3

cdr3_nt: TGTGCCAGCAGCCGGGGGACAGGGGGTCTCTATGACTACACCTTC
cdr3_aa: CASSRGTGGLYDYTF
d_call: TRBD1
j_call: TRBJ1-2
clone_size: -
v_call: TRBV5-5

cdr3_nt: TGTGCCAGCAGTTCTACAGGAGACTCTGGAAACACCATATATTTT
cdr3_aa: CASSSTGDSGNTIYF
d_call: -
j_call: TRBJ1-3
clone_size: -
v_call: TRBV6-2/TRBV6-3

cdr3_nt: TGTGCCAGCAGCCAGCCCCGGGGGACAGGTAATGAAAAACTGTTTTTT
cdr3_aa: CASSQPRGTGNEKLFF
d_call: TRBD1
j_call: TRBJ1-4
clone_size: -
v_call: TRBV3-1/TRBV3-2

cdr3_nt: TGTGCCAGCCTTCCGGGACAGGGGGCTGGGGCCAACGTCCTGACTTTC
cdr3_aa: CASLPGQGAGANVLTF
d_call: TRBD1
j_call: TRBJ2-6
clone_size: -
v_call: TRBV10-3

cdr3_nt: TGTGCCAGCAGGTACGGGACAGTGTGGGGGCCCCAGCATTTT
cdr3_aa: CASRYGTVWGPQHF
d_call: TRBD1
j_call: TRBJ1-5
clone_size: -
v_call: TRBV5-8

cdr3_nt: TGTGCCACTAGACCAGCGGGGGACCGAGGAAATGAGCAGTTCTTC
cdr3_aa: CATRPAGDRGNEQFF
d_call: TRBD2
j_call: TRBJ2-1
clone_size: -
v_call: TRBV10-3

cdr3_nt: TGTGCCAGCAGGAAAGGACAGATTGAAAAACTGTTTTTT
cdr3_aa: CASRKGQIEKLFF
d_call: -
j_call: TRBJ1-4
clone_size: -
v_call: TRBV28

cdr3_nt: TGTGCCAGCAGCACGGGGGACGGCGCTGAGTCACCCCTCCACTTT
cdr3_aa: CASSTGDGAESPLHF
d_call: -
j_call: TRBJ1-6
clone_size: -
v_call: TRBV9

cdr3_nt: TGTGCCAGCTCACCAGACAGATACTACGAGCAGTACTTC
cdr3_aa: CASSPDRYYEQYF
d_call: -
j_call: TRBJ2-7
clone_size: once
v_call: TRBV18

cdr3_nt: TGTGCCAGTAGTGTGGGGACAGGGCAAACCCAGCCCCAGCATTTT
cdr3_aa: CASSVGTGQTQPQHF
d_call: TRBD1
j_call: TRBJ1-5
clone_size: -
v_call: TRBV19

cdr3_nt: TGTGCCAGTATGACCTCCCGGGGGTCCTACAATGAGCAGTTCTTC
cdr3_aa: CASMTSRGSYNEQFF
d_call: -
j_call: TRBJ2-1
clone_size: -
v_call: TRBV19

cdr3_nt: TGTGCCAGCAGGCCCGGGTCAAACACCATATATTTT
cdr3_aa: CASRPGSNTIYF
d_call: -
j_call: TRBJ1-3
clone_size: few
v_call: TRBV6-6

cdr3_nt: TGCGCCAGCAGCATGGCTAAACACAATGAGCAGTTCTTC
cdr3_aa: CASSMAKHNEQFF
d_call: -
j_call: TRBJ2-1
clone_size: -
v_call: TRBV5-1

cdr3_nt: TGTGCCAGCAGTTGGACAGGAATCTCCAATCAGCCCCAGCATTTT
cdr3_aa: CASSWTGISNQPQHF
d_call: TRBD1
j_call: TRBJ1-5
clone_size: once
v_call: TRBV2

cdr3_nt: TGTGCCAGCAGCAGCGGGGACTACGGGGTTCCAGATACGCAGTATTTT
cdr3_aa: CASSSGDYGVPDTQYF
d_call: TRBD2
j_call: TRBJ2-3
clone_size: -
v_call: TRBV11-3

cdr3_nt: TGTGCCAGCAGCTTCTCCGGACAGGGACATAATTCACCCCTCCACTTT
cdr3_aa: CASSFSGQGHNSPLHF
d_call: TRBD1
j_call: TRBJ1-6
clone_size: -
v_call: TRBV7-2

cdr3_nt: TGTGCCAGCAGTTCACCGCAGGGAAACACTGAAGCTTTCTTT
cdr3_aa: CASSSPQGNTEAFF
d_call: -
j_call: TRBJ1-1
clone_size: -
v_call: TRBV6-6

cdr3_nt: TGTGCCAGCAGCTTAGATGGGACAGGGGGCTATGGCTACACCTTC
cdr3_aa: CASSLDGTGGYGYTF
d_call: TRBD1
j_call: TRBJ1-2
clone_size: -
v_call: TRBV7-2

cdr3_nt: TGTGCCAGCAGCGTTACAGGGGCATCTGGAAACACCATATATTTT
cdr3_aa: CASSVTGASGNTIYF
d_call: TRBD1
j_call: TRBJ1-3
clone_size: -
v_call: TRBV11-3

cdr3_nt: TGCGCCAGCAGCTTGACAGTCTCTGGAAACACCATATATTTT
cdr3_aa: CASSLTVSGNTIYF
d_call: -
j_call: TRBJ1-3
clone_size: -
v_call: TRBV5-1

cdr3_nt: TGTGCCAGCAGCTTAGTGGCAGGGTACACAGATACGCAGTATTTT
cdr3_aa: CASSLVAGYTDTQYF
d_call: -
j_call: TRBJ2-3
clone_size: -
v_call: TRBV7-9

cdr3_nt: TGCGCCAGCAGCCTAGGGACAGGGACGAGCTATGGCTACACCTTC
cdr3_aa: CASSLGTGTSYGYTF
d_call: TRBD1
j_call: TRBJ1-2
clone_size: -
v_call: TRBV5-1

cdr3_nt: TGTGCCAGCAGTTCAGGGAACAATCAGCCCCAGCATTTT
cdr3_aa: CASSSGNNQPQHF
d_call: -
j_call: TRBJ1-5
clone_size: -
v_call: TRBV2

cdr3_nt: TGTGCCAGCTCACCACCGGAGGCGGGGCCTCGAAACACCGGGGAGCTGTTTTTT
cdr3_aa: CASSPPEAGPRNTGELFF
d_call: -
j_call: TRBJ2-2
clone_size: -
v_call: TRBV18

cdr3_nt: TGTGCCAGCAGCGAGGGGGGACTACTTTACACCGGGGAGCTGTTTTTT
cdr3_aa: CASSEGGLLYTGELFF
d_call: -
j_call: TRBJ2-2
clone_size: -
v_call: TRBV9

cdr3_nt: TGTGCCAGCAGCCAGGGGACAGGATCGAGCCAGCCCCAGCATTTT
cdr3_aa: CASSQGTGSSQPQHF
d_call: TRBD1
j_call: TRBJ1-5
clone_size: -
v_call: TRBV4-2

cdr3_nt: TGTGCCTGGAGTGTAGGGGCCACCGGGGAGCTGTTTTTT
cdr3_aa: CAWSVGATGELFF
d_call: -
j_call: TRBJ2-2
clone_size: -
v_call: TRBV30

cdr3_nt: TGTGCCAGCAGCTTCGTGGGACAGGTCGATTCACCCCTCCACTTT
cdr3_aa: CASSFVGQVDSPLHF
d_call: TRBD1
j_call: TRBJ1-6
clone_size: -
v_call: TRBV7-2

cdr3_nt: TGTGCCAGCAGCCAAGCCGGGGGTCACGTCTCGAATGGCTACACCTTC
cdr3_aa: CASSQAGGHVSNGYTF
d_call: -
j_call: TRBJ1-2
clone_size: -
v_call: TRBV4-2

cdr3_nt: TGCGCCAGCAAAGGACAGGGGGCGCCGGAAGCTTTCTTT
cdr3_aa: CASKGQGAPEAFF
d_call: TRBD1
j_call: TRBJ1-1
clone_size: -
v_call: TRBV5-1

cdr3_nt: TGTGCCAGTAGTCGTCAGGGGCCCTACGAGCAGTACTTC
cdr3_aa: CASSRQGPYEQYF
d_call: -
j_call: TRBJ2-7
clone_size: -
v_call: TRBV19

cdr3_nt: TGTGCCAGCAGCTTGGGACAGTCAAGTTTGCCCCTCCACTTT
cdr3_aa: CASSLGQSSLPLHF
d_call: -
j_call: TRBJ1-6
clone_size: -
v_call: TRBV5-6

cdr3_nt: TGTGCCAGCAGTGCCACATACTATGGCTACACCTTC
cdr3_aa: CASSATYYGYTF
d_call: -
j_call: TRBJ1-2
clone_size: -
v_call: TRBV12-3/TRBV12-4

cdr3_nt: TGCGCCAGCAGCCAAGATATCCGCAGGGGAAACACCGGGGAGCTGTTTTTT
cdr3_aa: CASSQDIRRGNTGELFF
d_call: -
j_call: TRBJ2-2
clone_size: -
v_call: TRBV4-1

cdr3_nt: TGTGCCAGCAGCCTCGGAGGGACAGCGGAAAAACTGTTTTTT
cdr3_aa: CASSLGGTAEKLFF
d_call: TRBD1
j_call: TRBJ1-4
clone_size: -
v_call: TRBV7-2

cdr3_nt: TGTGCCAGCAGCTTAAGGCAGGGTACATACAATGAGCAGTTCTTC
cdr3_aa: CASSLRQGTYNEQFF
d_call: -
j_call: TRBJ2-1
clone_size: once
v_call: TRBV7-9

cdr3_nt: TGTGCCAGCAGCTTGTACAGGGGTTCCTACGAGCAGTACTTC
cdr3_aa: CASSLYRGSYEQYF
d_call: TRBD1
j_call: TRBJ2-7
clone_size: -
v_call: TRBV5-6

cdr3_nt: TGTGCCAGCAGCGTGGGGGACAGGGCTTACACAGATACGCAGTATTTT
cdr3_aa: CASSVGDRAYTDTQYF
d_call: TRBD1
j_call: TRBJ2-3
clone_size: -
v_call: TRBV11-2

cdr3_nt: TGCGCCAGCAGCCAAGTTCTCGGGGGAAATAATGAAAAACTGTTTTTT
cdr3_aa: CASSQVLGGNNEKLFF
d_call: -
j_call: TRBJ1-4
clone_size: once
v_call: TRBV4-3

cdr3_nt: TGTGCCAGCAGCTCACAGGGGGCCTCGGATACGCAGTATTTT
cdr3_aa: CASSSQGASDTQYF
d_call: TRBD1
j_call: TRBJ2-3
clone_size: -
v_call: TRBV11-2

cdr3_nt: TGCAGTGCTAGTCCCCCTAAGATGAACACTGAAGCTTTCTTT
cdr3_aa: CSASPPKMNTEAFF
d_call: -
j_call: TRBJ1-1
clone_size: -
v_call: TRBV20-1